The 21 T cell receptor beta chains listed next were all sequenced from one sample in a study of blood T cell repertoires in COVID-19. Clones were read by immunoSEQ multiplex PCR, and TCRdb kept only the in-frame ones, dropping some. In the table there are about 180,000 clones, 88% of which are singletons. The specimen sequenced was PBMCs or T cells enriched from blood (not recorded which). These receptors were taken from a woman aged 18-35 years who had recovered from COVID-19.

The V gene is TRBV3-1 (or the pseudogene TRBV3-2), the J gene TRBJ1-1; no clear D. Per germline, CDR1 LGHDT and CDR2 YNNKEL (reference sequence). The CDR3 is 15 residues long. Trimming pared 3 bases from V and 3 bases from J, leaving 14 bases between. Here the CDR3 DNA reads TGTGCCAGCAGCCATGGAGGGAGGAGAGACACTGAAGCTTTCTTT. Protein: CASSHGGRRDTEAFF.

This chain connects TRBV28 to TRBJ2-7; TRBD2 might be the D (5 bases). CDR1 MDHEN and CDR2 SYDVKM come from the germline V gene. CDR3 length: 14 residues. Deletions cut 5 bases from V and 4 bases from J, with 15 bases between. CDR3 sequence reads: CASSGRGGQYEQYF. DNA of the CDR3: TGTGCCAGCAGTGGACGCGGAGGCCAGTACGAGCAGTACTTC.

The chain has TRBV5-6 and TRBJ1-4; D unclear. Trimming took off 3 bases at V and 7 bases at J, with 4 bases between the two ends. CDR1 is SGHDT and CDR2 is YYEEEE in the germline V gene. The CDR3 runs 11 residues. The CDR3 reads CASSSTEKLFF. CDR3 DNA: TGTGCCAGCAGCTCTACTGAAAAACTGTTTTTT.

CDR3 loop: CASSDRGRSYEQYF. DNA for the CDR3: TGCGCCAGCAGTGACAGGGGCCGATCCTACGAGCAGTACTTC. This sequence joins TRBV10-1 and TRBJ2-7, with D possibly being TRBD1 (6 bases). The CDR3 is made up of 14 amino acids. Germline assignment: CDR1 WNHNN and CDR2 SYGVQD (reference sequence). The germline V and J ends were trimmed by 3 bases and 1 base, with 10 bases remaining between them.

This rearrangement joins TRBV11-2 to TRBJ1-2; D may be TRBD1 (5 bases). The germline V gene has CDR1 SGHAT and CDR2 FQNNGV. CDR3 length: 12 residues. With 2 bases removed from V and 6 bases from J, the gap between germline ends came to 7 bases. CDR3 in DNA: TGTGCCAGCAGCTTACGACAGAATGGCTACACCTTC. Its protein is CASSLRQNGYTF.

The genes are TRBV5-1 and TRBJ2-2; no clear D gene. Germline values: CDR1 SGHRS, CDR2 YFSETQ. This CDR3 is 16 amino acids long. V shed 2 bases and J shed 0 bases, with 11 bases lying between them. The CDR3 loop reads CASSFLRPPNTGELFF. DNA for the CDR3: TGCGCCAGCAGCTTTTTGCGTCCGCCGAACACCGGGGAGCTGTTTTTT.

J is TRBJ2-7 and V is TRBV18; 14 nucleotides agree with TRBD2. The germline V gene has CDR1 KGHSH and CDR2 LQKENI. The CDR3 runs 15 residues. V shed 5 bases and J 6 bases; nucleotides not matched to a gene: 6. CDR3 DNA: TGTGCCAGCTCATCGGGACTAGCGGGGGCCAGCGAGCAGTACTTC. This sequence encodes CASSSGLAGASEQYF.

V is TRBV29-1 and J is TRBJ1-3, with 8 nucleotides matching TRBD1. There are 13 residues in the CDR3. Looked up from germline, CDR1 is SQVTM and CDR2 is ANQGSEA. The ends lost 5 bases at V and 2 bases at J; junction bases unmatched: 2. CDR3 amino acids: CSVSGGAGNTIYF. CDR3 DNA sequence: TGCAGCGTTTCAGGGGGCGCTGGAAACACCATATATTTT.

The chain has TRBV7-6 and TRBJ2-5, with 7 bases aligning to TRBD2. V shed 3 bases, J shed 9 bases, and the junction held 10 bases outside the gene matches. Per germline, CDR1 SGHVS and CDR2 FNYEAQ. The CDR3 runs to 14 residues. The CDR3 spells CASSFVAGSLAQYF. The CDR3 nucleotides are TGTGCCAGCAGCTTCGTAGCGGGTTCGTTGGCCCAGTACTTC.

CDR3 loop: CATSRGAFGNTIYF. CDR3 DNA: TGTGCCACCAGCAGAGGGGCGTTTGGAAACACCATATATTTT. The chain recombines TRBV15 with TRBJ1-3; no firm D call. This CDR3 is built from 14 residues. Germline loops: CDR1 LNHNV, CDR2 YYDKDF (reference sequence). V shed 1 base and J shed 3 bases, with 7 bases lying between them.

The CDR3 is CSASSGRAVSYNEQFF. The CDR3 DNA reads TGCAGTGCTAGTAGCGGGAGGGCCGTCTCCTACAATGAGCAGTTCTTC. The chain carries TRBV20-1 and TRBJ2-1; 11 bases agree with TRBD2. CDR3 length: 16 residues. Germline V CDR1 and CDR2: DFQATT, SNEGSKA (reference sequence). The trim removed 3 bases at V and 0 bases at J, leaving 4 bases unmatched.

V usage is TRBV4-3 and J usage is TRBJ2-7, with TRBD1 matching over 8 bases. CDR1 LGHNA and CDR2 YSLEER come from the germline V gene. V trimming: 1 base; J trimming: 0 bases; junction bases outside the gene matches: 5. The CDR3 covers 16 residues. The chain's CDR3 is CASSQVGTGGSYEQYF. The DNA for the CDR3 is TGCGCCAGCAGCCAAGTTGGAACAGGGGGCTCCTACGAGCAGTACTTC.

The chain uses TRBV28 and TRBJ1-2; 8 bases agree with TRBD1. In germline, CDR1 is MDHEN, CDR2 SYDVKM. The CDR3 loop spans 14 amino acids. Trimming at V came to 5 bases and at J to 4 bases, leaving 6 bases not matched to a gene. The CDR3 region is CASSLAGTGYGYTF. CDR3 DNA: TGTGCCAGCAGTCTCGCCGGGACAGGCTATGGCTACACCTTC.

This clone was recorded once. The chain links TRBV6-5 to TRBJ1-1; 9 nucleotides line up with TRBD1. V lost 6 bases to trimming and J lost 6 bases; unmatched junction nucleotides: 11. The CDR3 is 15 residues long. Germline values: CDR1 MNHEY, CDR2 SVGAGI. The CDR3 spells CASRPPGTGRPEAFF. As DNA, the CDR3 is TGTGCCAGCAGACCCCCCGGGACAGGGCGTCCTGAAGCTTTCTTT.

This clone occurred once. The chain recombines TRBV7-9 with TRBJ2-1, with 13 bases identical to TRBD2. The junction had 13 bases not matched to a gene; V was cut back by 6 bases and J by 8 bases. The germline V gene encodes CDR1 SEHNR and CDR2 FQNEAQ (reference sequence). The CDR3 has 17 amino acids. This CDR3 reads CASSVRTSGRVGDEQFF. For the CDR3, the DNA is TGTGCCAGCAGTGTTCGGACTAGCGGGAGAGTTGGCGATGAGCAGTTCTTC.

The chain employs TRBV15 and TRBJ2-7; D unresolved. The ends were cut back, 0 bases at V and 0 bases at J, with 9 bases in the middle. The CDR3 length is 15 residues. Per the germline V gene, CDR1 is LNHNV and CDR2 is YYDKDF (reference sequence). The CDR3 region has the DNA TGTGCCACCAGCAGAGAGGCAGTGCCCTCCTACGAGCAGTACTTC. Translating it yields CATSREAVPSYEQYF.

CDR3 amino acids: CASSLLTGGLDTEAFF. The CDR3 DNA reads as TGTGCCAGCAGTTTATTGACAGGGGGCCTGGACACTGAAGCTTTCTTT. The chain employs TRBV28 and TRBJ1-1; 10 bases are a match to TRBD1. Trimming took 1 base from V and 3 from J; bases not matched to a gene: 5. The CDR3 runs to 16 residues. CDR1 is MDHEN and CDR2 is SYDVKM in the germline V gene.

This clone was found a few times. In DNA form, the CDR3 reads TGCGCCAGCAGCCAAGATCGCTCGACACCGACCGGGGAGCTGTTTTTT. It codes for CASSQDRSTPTGELFF. The genes are TRBV4-3 and TRBJ2-2; D is uncertain. V was cut by 0 bases and J by 5 bases, with 13 bases left in between. The CDR3 has 16 amino acids. Germline V gene lookup returns CDR1 LGHNA and CDR2 YSLEER.

The CDR3: CASSESSGEQFF. The CDR3 DNA reads as TGCGCCAGCAGTGAGTCTTCGGGTGAGCAGTTCTTC. The chain carries TRBV10-1 and TRBJ2-1; D is ambiguous. V shed 0 bases and J shed 9 bases, with 6 bases lying between them. Per the germline V gene, CDR1 is WNHNN and CDR2 is SYGVQD (reference sequence). The CDR3 is 12 residues long.

The V call is TRBV27, the J call TRBJ1-1, with 7 nucleotides matching TRBD1. Per the germline V gene, CDR1 is MNHEY and CDR2 is SMNVEV (reference sequence). The CDR3 contains 15 residues. J gave up 11 bases and V 6 bases, and 18 bases lay outside the gene matches. CDR3 amino acids: CASSYTGVLATGAFF. In nucleotides, the CDR3 is TGTGCCAGCAGCTATACAGGGGTGTTGGCCACCGGGGCTTTCTTT.

J is TRBJ2-3 and V is TRBV28; D is unclear. Germline values: CDR1 MDHEN, CDR2 SYDVKM. V was clipped by 10 bases and J by 3 bases, with 14 bases between them. There are 13 residues in the CDR3. CDR3 nucleotides: TGTGCCACCTCGAGACACACGACAGATACGCAGTATTTT. The encoded protein is CATSRHTTDTQYF.